This is a list of T cell receptor beta chains from one sample in a study of T-cell memory formation after mild COVID-19. MiXCR, applied by TCRdb to the 5' RACE reads, yields one record per CDR3 protein. The repertoire holds about 140,000 distinct CDR3 sequences, 5.5% to 7% seen once, with more than 2% in the top ten. Sequencing input: PBMCs or a T cell subset sorted from them (not recorded which). The receptors shown here come from an adult woman who had mild COVID-19 (a few samples of this study predate the infection). Cell type and time point are not known. Each CDR3 is given with its conserved first and last residue. The order of the fields is clone size, V gene, J gene, D gene, CDR3 protein, CDR3 DNA. A D gene is named only where the DNA matches it firmly. The size field is filled for only some rows; it gives once, few, many or a size class.

>-|TRBV29-1|TRBJ2-3|-
CSVAAGTDTQYF
TGCAGCGTTGCGGCTGGCACAGATACGCAGTATTTT
>-|TRBV7-9|TRBJ2-1|TRBD2
CASSLPGLAGLKLF
TGTGCCAGCAGCTTACCGGGACTAGCGGGATTAAAGCTCTTC
>many|TRBV6-5|TRBJ1-1|TRBD1
CASSFTGTGLRKAFF
TGTGCCAGCAGTTTCACCGGGACAGGGCTAAGAAAGGCTTTCTTT
>-|TRBV24-1|TRBJ1-2|-
CATSAGNYGYTF
TGTGCCACCAGCGCTGGGAATTATGGCTACACCTTC
>-|TRBV27|TRBJ2-6|-
CASSSLNSGANVLTF
TGTGCCAGCAGTTCCTTGAACTCTGGGGCCAACGTCCTGACTTTC
>-|TRBV7-6|TRBJ1-2|-
CASTIVGSDGYTF
TGTGCCAGCACCATCGTGGGTTCGGATGGCTACACCTTC
>many|TRBV7-2|TRBJ1-2|-
CASSFVQYGYTF
TGTGCCAGCAGCTTTGTACAGTATGGCTACACCTTC
>many|TRBV12-3/TRBV12-4|TRBJ2-3|-
CASSLKSRGSTDTQYF
TGTGCCAGCAGTTTAAAGTCGCGGGGCAGCACAGATACGCAGTATTTT
>-|TRBV7-2|TRBJ1-1|TRBD1
CASSQEGTVGTEAFF
TGTGCCAGCAGCCAAGAAGGGACAGTGGGCACTGAAGCTTTCTTT
>many|TRBV20-1|TRBJ2-1|TRBD2
CSASPSGYNEQFF
TGCAGTGCTAGCCCTAGCGGGTACAATGAGCAGTTCTTC
>few|TRBV15|TRBJ1-2|-
CATSVPGTAYGYTF
TGTGCCACCAGCGTCCCCGGGACGGCCTATGGCTACACCTTC
>-|TRBV9|TRBJ2-1|TRBD1
CASSVGTGQGINEQFF
TGTGCCAGCAGCGTAGGAACGGGACAGGGGATCAATGAGCAGTTCTTC
>many|TRBV5-1|TRBJ2-1|TRBD2
CASSLAGGGSYNEQFF
TGCGCCAGCAGCTTGGCCGGGGGGGGCTCCTACAATGAGCAGTTCTTC
>many|TRBV7-9|TRBJ2-4|TRBD1
CASSPGQGAKNIQYF
TGTGCCAGCAGCCCGGGACAGGGGGCCAAAAACATTCAGTACTTC
>-|TRBV25-1|TRBJ1-1|-
CASSESIDKGNTEAFF
TGTGCCAGCAGTGAATCAATAGACAAGGGAAACACTGAAGCTTTCTTT
>few|TRBV10-3|TRBJ2-2|TRBD1
CAATGTDTGELFF
TGTGCCGCCACCGGGACAGACACCGGGGAGCTGTTTTTT
>many|TRBV7-2|TRBJ2-7|-
CASSPKIYEQYF
TGTGCCAGCAGCCCAAAGATCTACGAGCAGTACTTC
>-|TRBV24-1|TRBJ2-1|TRBD2
CATSDLESGGNEQFF
TGTGCCACCAGTGATTTGGAAAGCGGGGGGAATGAGCAGTTCTTC
>few|TRBV29-1|TRBJ2-3|-
CSVELGGPDTQYF
TGCAGCGTTGAGTTGGGGGGCCCAGATACGCAGTATTTT
>many|TRBV27|TRBJ2-3|-
CASSPGTLSTDTQYF
TGTGCCAGCAGTCCCGGGACCCTGAGCACAGATACGCAGTATTTT
>-|TRBV7-2|TRBJ2-1|-
CASSPLGREQFF
TGTGCCAGCAGCCCCCTCGGGCGTGAGCAGTTCTTC
>-|TRBV10-2|TRBJ2-2|-
CAIESGKGTGELFF
TGCGCCATCGAATCGGGGAAAGGAACCGGGGAGCTGTTTTTT